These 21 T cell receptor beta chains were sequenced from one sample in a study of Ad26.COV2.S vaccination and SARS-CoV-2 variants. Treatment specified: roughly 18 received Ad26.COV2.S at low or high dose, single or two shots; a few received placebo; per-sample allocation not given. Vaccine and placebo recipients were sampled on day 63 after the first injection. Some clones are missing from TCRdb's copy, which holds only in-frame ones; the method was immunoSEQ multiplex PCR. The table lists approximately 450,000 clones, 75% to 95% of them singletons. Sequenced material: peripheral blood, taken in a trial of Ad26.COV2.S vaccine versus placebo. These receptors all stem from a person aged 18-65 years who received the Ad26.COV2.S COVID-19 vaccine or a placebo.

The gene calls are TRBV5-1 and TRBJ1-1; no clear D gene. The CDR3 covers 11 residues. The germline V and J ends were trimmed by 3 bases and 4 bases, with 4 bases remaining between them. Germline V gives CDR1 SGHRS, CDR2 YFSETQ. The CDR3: CASSSFTEAFF. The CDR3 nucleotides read TGCGCCAGCAGCTCGTTCACTGAAGCTTTCTTT.

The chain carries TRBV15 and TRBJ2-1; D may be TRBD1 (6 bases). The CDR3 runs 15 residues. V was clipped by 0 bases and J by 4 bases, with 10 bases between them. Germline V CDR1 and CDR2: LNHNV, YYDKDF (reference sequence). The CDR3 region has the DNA TGTGCCACCAGCAGAGACGAAGGACAGTACAATGAGCAGTTCTTC. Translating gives CATSRDEGQYNEQFF.

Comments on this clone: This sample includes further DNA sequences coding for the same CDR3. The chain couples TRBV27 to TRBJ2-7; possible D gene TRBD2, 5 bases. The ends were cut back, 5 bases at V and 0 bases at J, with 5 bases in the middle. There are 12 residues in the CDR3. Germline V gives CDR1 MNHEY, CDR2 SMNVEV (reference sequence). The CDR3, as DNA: TGTGCCAGCAGTACTAGCTCCTACGAGCAGTACTTC. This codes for CASSTSSYEQYF.

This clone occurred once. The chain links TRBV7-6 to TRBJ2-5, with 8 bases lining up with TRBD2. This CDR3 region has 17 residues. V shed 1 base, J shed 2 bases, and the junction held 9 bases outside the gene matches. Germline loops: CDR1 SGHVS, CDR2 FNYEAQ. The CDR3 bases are TGTGCCAGCAGCTTAGTGAGGGGAGCTAGCGGGCAAGAGACCCAGTACTTC. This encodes CASSLVRGASGQETQYF. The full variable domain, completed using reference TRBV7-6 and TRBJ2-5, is GAGVSQSPRYKVTKRGQDVALRCDPISGHVSLYWYRQALGQGPEFLTYFNYEAQQDKSGLPNDRFSAERPEGSISTLTIQRTEQRDSAMYRCASSLVRGASGQETQYFGPGTRLLVL.

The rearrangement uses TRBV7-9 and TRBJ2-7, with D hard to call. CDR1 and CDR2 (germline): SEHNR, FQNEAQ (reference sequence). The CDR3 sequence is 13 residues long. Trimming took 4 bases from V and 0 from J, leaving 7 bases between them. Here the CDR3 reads CASSSATSYEQYF. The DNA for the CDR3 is TGTGCCAGCAGCTCAGCTACCTCCTACGAGCAGTACTTC. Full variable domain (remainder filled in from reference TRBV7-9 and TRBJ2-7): DTGVSQNPRHKITKRGQNVTFRCDPISEHNRLYWYRQTLGQGPEFLTYFQNEAQLEKSRLLSDRFSAERPKGSFSTLEIQRTEQGDSAMYLCASSSATSYEQYFGPGTRLTVT.

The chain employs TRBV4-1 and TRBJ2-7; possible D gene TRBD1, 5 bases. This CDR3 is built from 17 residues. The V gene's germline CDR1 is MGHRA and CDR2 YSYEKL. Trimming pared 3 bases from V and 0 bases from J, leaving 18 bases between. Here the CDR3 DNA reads TGCGCCAGCAGCCACAATACAGGAGACATGAACTCCTACGAGCAGTACTTC. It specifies CASSHNTGDMNSYEQYF.

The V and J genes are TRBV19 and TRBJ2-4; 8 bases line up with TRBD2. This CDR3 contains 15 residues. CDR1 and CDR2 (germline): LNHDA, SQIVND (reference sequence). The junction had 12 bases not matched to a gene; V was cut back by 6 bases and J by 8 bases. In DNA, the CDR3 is TGTGCCAGTAGGGAGCGGGGGTCGAGGGGACACATTCAGTACTTC. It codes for CASRERGSRGHIQYF.

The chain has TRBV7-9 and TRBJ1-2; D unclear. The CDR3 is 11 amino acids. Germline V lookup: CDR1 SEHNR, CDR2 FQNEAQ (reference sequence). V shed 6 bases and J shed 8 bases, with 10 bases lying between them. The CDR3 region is CASSHNRGYTF. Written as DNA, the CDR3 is TGTGCCAGCAGTCACAACCGGGGCTACACCTTC.

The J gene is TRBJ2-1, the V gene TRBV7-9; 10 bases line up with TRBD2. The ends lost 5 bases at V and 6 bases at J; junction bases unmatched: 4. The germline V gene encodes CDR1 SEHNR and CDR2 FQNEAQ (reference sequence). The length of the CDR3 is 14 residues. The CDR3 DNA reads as TGTGCCAGCAGCATTAGCGGGAGGAGCAATGAGCAGTTCTTC. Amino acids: CASSISGRSNEQFF.

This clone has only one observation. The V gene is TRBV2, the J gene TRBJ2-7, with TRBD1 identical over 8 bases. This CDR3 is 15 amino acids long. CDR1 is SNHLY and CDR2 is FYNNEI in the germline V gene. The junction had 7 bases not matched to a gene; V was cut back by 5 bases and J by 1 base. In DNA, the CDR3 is TGTGCCAGCAGTCCAGACAGGGGTGCGTCCTACGAGCAGTACTTC. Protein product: CASSPDRGASYEQYF.

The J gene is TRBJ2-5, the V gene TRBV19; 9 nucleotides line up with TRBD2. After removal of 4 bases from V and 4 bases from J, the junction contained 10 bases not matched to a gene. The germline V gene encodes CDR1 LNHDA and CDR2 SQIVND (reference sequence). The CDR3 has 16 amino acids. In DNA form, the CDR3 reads TGTGCCAGTAGTACATGGCTAGCGGGAAGATCAGAGACCCAGTACTTC. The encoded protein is CASSTWLAGRSETQYF.

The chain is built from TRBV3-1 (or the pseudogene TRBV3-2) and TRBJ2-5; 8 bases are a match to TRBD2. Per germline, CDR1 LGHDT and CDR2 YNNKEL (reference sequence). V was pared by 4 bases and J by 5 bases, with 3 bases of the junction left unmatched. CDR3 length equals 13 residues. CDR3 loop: CASSLAGPETQYF. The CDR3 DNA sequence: TGTGCCAGCAGCCTAGCGGGACCTGAGACCCAGTACTTC.

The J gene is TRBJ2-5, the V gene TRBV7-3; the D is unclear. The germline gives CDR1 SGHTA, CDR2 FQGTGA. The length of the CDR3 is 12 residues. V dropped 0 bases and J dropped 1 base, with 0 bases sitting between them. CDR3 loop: CASSLTQETQYF. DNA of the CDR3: TGTGCCAGCAGCTTAACCCAAGAGACCCAGTACTTC.

The CDR3 sequence: CASRPGGLNEQFF. CDR3 in DNA: TGTGCCAGCAGGCCGGGGGGGCTGAATGAGCAGTTCTTC. The chain combines TRBV2 with TRBJ2-1, with TRBD2 identical over 8 bases. V shed 6 bases, J shed 7 bases, and the junction held 5 bases outside the gene matches. The CDR3 length is 13 residues. Germline CDR1 SNHLY, CDR2 FYNNEI.

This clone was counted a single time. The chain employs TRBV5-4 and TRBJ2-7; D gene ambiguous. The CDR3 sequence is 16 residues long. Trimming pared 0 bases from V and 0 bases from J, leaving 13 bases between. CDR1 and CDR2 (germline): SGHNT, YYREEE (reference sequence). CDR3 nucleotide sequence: TGTGCCAGCAGCTTGGCCGGCATACCTGGCTCCTACGAGCAGTACTTC. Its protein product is CASSLAGIPGSYEQYF.

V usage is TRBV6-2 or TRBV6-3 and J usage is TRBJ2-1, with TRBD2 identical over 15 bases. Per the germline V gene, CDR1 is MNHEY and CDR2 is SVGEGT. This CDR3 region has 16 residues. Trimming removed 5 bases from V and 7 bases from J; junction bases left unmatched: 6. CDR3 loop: CASSNTGTSGRNEQFF. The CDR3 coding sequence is TGTGCCAGCAGTAATACCGGGACTAGCGGGAGGAATGAGCAGTTCTTC.

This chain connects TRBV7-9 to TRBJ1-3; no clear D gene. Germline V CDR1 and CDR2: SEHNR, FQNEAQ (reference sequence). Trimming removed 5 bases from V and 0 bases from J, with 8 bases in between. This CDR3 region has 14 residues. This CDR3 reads CASSDIRSGNTIYF. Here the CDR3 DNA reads TGTGCCAGCAGCGATATACGCTCTGGAAACACCATATATTTT.

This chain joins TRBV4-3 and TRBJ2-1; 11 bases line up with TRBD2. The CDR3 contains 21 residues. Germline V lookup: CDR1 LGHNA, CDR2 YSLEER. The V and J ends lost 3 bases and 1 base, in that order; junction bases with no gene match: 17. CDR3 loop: CASSHAPGTSGRTRSYNEQFF. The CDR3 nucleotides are TGCGCCAGCAGCCATGCCCCGGGAACTAGCGGGAGAACCAGGTCCTACAATGAGCAGTTCTTC.

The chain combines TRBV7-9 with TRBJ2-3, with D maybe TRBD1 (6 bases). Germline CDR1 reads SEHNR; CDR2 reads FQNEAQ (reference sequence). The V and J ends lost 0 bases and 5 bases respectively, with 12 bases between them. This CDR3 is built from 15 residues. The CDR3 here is CASSLAVQGIDTQYF. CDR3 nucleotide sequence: TGTGCCAGCAGCTTAGCTGTTCAGGGGATAGATACGCAGTATTTT.

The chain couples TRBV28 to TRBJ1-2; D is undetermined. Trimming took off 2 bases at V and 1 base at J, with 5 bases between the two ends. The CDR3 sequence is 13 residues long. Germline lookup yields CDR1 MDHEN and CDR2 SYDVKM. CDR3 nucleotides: TGTGCCAGCAGTTTAAACAATAACTATGGCTACACCTTC. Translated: CASSLNNNYGYTF.

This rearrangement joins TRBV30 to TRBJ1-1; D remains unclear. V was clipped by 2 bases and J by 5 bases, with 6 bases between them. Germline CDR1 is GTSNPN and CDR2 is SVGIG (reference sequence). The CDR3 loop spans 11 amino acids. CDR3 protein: CAWSLRTEAFF. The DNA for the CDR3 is TGTGCCTGGAGTCTACGAACTGAAGCTTTCTTT.